These 22 T cell receptor beta chains were all obtained from the same sample, sequenced in a study of T cells in Graves' hyperthyroidism and ophthalmopathy. Amplification yielded TCR beta CDR3 regions, with RNA transcripts as the source. During a first-round RT-PCR of the TCR CDR3, the HTBI primer set was used. One entry per CDR3 protein results from TCRdb running MiXCR on the multiplex PCR reads. The data contain hundreds of thousands of distinct CDR3 sequences, roughly 17% of them singletons. What was sequenced was blood. The receptors come from a woman between 18 and 30 years old with Graves' ophthalmopathy.

This clonotype was counted many times. The gene calls are TRBV20-1 and TRBJ2-1, with no clear D. Germline lookup yields CDR1 DFQATT and CDR2 SNEGSKA (reference sequence). The length of the CDR3 is 15 residues. The ends were cut back, 3 bases at V and 1 base at J, with 13 bases in the middle. For the CDR3, the DNA is TGCAGTGCTAGCAGCATAGGGAAGTCCTACAATGAGCAGTTCTTC. This encodes CSASSIGKSYNEQFF.

This clonotype was seen more than once but under ten times. The V and J genes are TRBV19 and TRBJ2-1; tentative D call: TRBD2 (6 bases). The CDR3 runs 15 residues. Per the germline V gene, CDR1 is LNHDA and CDR2 is SQIVND (reference sequence). Trimming removed 4 bases from V and 6 bases from J, with 16 bases in between. CDR3 sequence: CASSTIADSSNEQFF. The CDR3, as DNA: TGTGCCAGTAGTACCATAGCGGATTCTAGCAATGAGCAGTTCTTC.

The sample holds many counts of this clonotype. The rearrangement joins TRBV12-3 or TRBV12-4 to TRBJ2-2; no reliable D call. The V and J ends lost 7 bases and 6 bases respectively, with 18 bases between them. This CDR3 has 15 residues. The chain's CDR3 is CASTARPDPAGELFF. The CDR3 nucleotides are TGTGCCAGCACCGCCAGGCCAGACCCTGCCGGGGAGCTGTTTTTT.

This clonotype was seen at least ten times. This sequence joins TRBV20-1 and TRBJ1-6; D gene unclear. This CDR3 has 14 amino acids. Trimming stripped 0 bases from V and 7 bases from J, with 10 bases between. The germline gives CDR1 DFQATT, CDR2 SNEGSKA (reference sequence). CDR3 protein: CSARDGKGNSPLHF. As DNA, the CDR3 is TGCAGTGCTAGAGACGGGAAAGGGAATTCACCCCTCCACTTT.

This clonotype came up many times. V and J are TRBV7-2 and TRBJ1-1; TRBD1 is a possible D gene (6 bases). From germline, CDR1 is SGHTA and CDR2 FQGNSA. The CDR3 contains 14 residues. Trimming took off 1 base at V and 6 bases at J, with 12 bases between the two ends. This CDR3 reads CASSLVQGRSEAFF. The CDR3 DNA sequence: TGTGCCAGCAGCTTAGTTCAGGGGCGGTCTGAAGCTTTCTTT.

The rearrangement uses TRBV6-1 and TRBJ1-2; 7 bases agree with TRBD1. In germline, CDR1 is MNHNS, CDR2 SASEGT. CDR3 length equals 14 residues. The J segment lost 8 bases and the V segment lost 0 bases, leaving 6 bases of the junction unmatched. The CDR3 protein is CASSEAKGGKGYTF. The CDR3 bases are TGTGCCAGCAGTGAAGCGAAAGGGGGCAAGGGCTACACCTTC.

The sample holds many counts of this clonotype. The chain is built from TRBV28 and TRBJ1-4; D gene ambiguous. Germline V gene data show CDR1 as MDHEN and CDR2 as SYDVKM. The CDR3 length is 14 residues. The V gene lost 3 bases and the J gene lost 3 bases, with 8 bases spanning the gap. The CDR3 protein is CASSFLRANEKLFF. DNA of the CDR3: TGTGCCAGCAGTTTTTTACGGGCTAATGAAAAACTGTTTTTT.

Ten or more counts support this clonotype. V gene TRBV27 combines with J gene TRBJ1-2; perhaps TRBD1 as D (5 bases). The germline CDR1 and CDR2 sequences are MNHEY and SMNVEV (reference sequence). V lost 6 bases to trimming and J lost 3 bases, with 23 bases between them. This CDR3 contains 17 residues. The CDR3 loop reads CASSPISPGARDYGYTF. The DNA for the CDR3 is TGTGCCAGCAGCCCTATTTCTCCCGGGGCGCGGGACTATGGCTACACCTTC.

This clonotype was seen many times. The rearrangement links TRBV5-6 to TRBJ2-1; 7 bases are shared with TRBD1. The V gene end was trimmed by 4 bases and the J gene end by 4 bases; junction bases not matched to a gene: 8. CDR1 is SGHDT, CDR2 YYEEEE, per germline. The CDR3 spans 15 residues. CDR3 region: CASSEGQFGYNEQFF. CDR3 DNA: TGTGCCAGCAGCGAGGGACAGTTCGGGTACAATGAGCAGTTCTTC. The variable domain in full, completed from reference TRBV5-6 and TRBJ2-1, reads DAGVTQSPTHLIKTRGQQVTLRCSPKSGHDTVSWYQQALGQGPQFIFQYYEEEERQRGNFPDRFSGHQFPNYSSELNVNALLLGDSALYLCASSEGQFGYNEQFFGPGTRLTVL.

The rearrangement uses TRBV5-6 and TRBJ2-5, with a tentative D call TRBD1 (5 bases). Germline V gene sequence: CDR1 SGHDT, CDR2 YYEEEE. CDR3 length: 14 residues. V was pared by 0 bases and J by 4 bases, with 10 bases between. CDR3 protein: CASSLVGARETQYF. As DNA, the CDR3 is TGTGCCAGCAGCTTGGTTGGGGCCCGAGAGACCCAGTACTTC.

Ten or more counts support this clonotype. The V call is TRBV5-1, the J call TRBJ1-1; no firm D call. Germline V gene sequence: CDR1 SGHRS, CDR2 YFSETQ. The V end was cut by 4 bases, the J end by 0 bases, with 7 bases between. This CDR3 comprises 13 residues. The DNA of the CDR3 is TGCGCCAGCAGCCCGAATATGAACACTGAAGCTTTCTTT. Residues: CASSPNMNTEAFF.

This clonotype came up many times. This rearrangement joins TRBV27 to TRBJ1-1; D gene uncertain. The ends were cut back, 5 bases at V and 1 base at J, with 8 bases in the middle. Germline V gene lookup returns CDR1 MNHEY and CDR2 SMNVEV (reference sequence). This CDR3 is 13 amino acids long. CDR3 DNA: TGTGCCAGCAGTGAGACACAGAACACTGAAGCTTTCTTT. This encodes CASSETQNTEAFF.

The chain employs TRBV27 and TRBJ2-1; maybe TRBD2 (6 bases). The CDR3 is made up of 18 amino acids. The germline V gene encodes CDR1 MNHEY and CDR2 SMNVEV (reference sequence). Trimming stripped 0 bases from V and 0 bases from J, with 15 bases between. In DNA form, the CDR3 reads TGTGCCAGCAGTTTATCGATCTGGGCGGGAAGCTCCTACAATGAGCAGTTCTTC. Its protein is CASSLSIWAGSSYNEQFF.

This clonotype was picked up many times. A much larger clone differs from this one at a single base, so this may be a read error. The V and J genes are TRBV28 and TRBJ2-1; possibly TRBD1 for D (6 bases). Per the germline V gene, CDR1 is MDHEN and CDR2 is SYDVKM. The CDR3 length is 15 residues. DNA of the CDR3: TGTGCCAGCACGGTAGGGACACCCTTTGGGAATGAGCAGCTCTTC. It encodes CASTVGTPFGNEQLF.

This clonotype was recorded many times. This rearrangement joins TRBV9 to TRBJ2-5; D is possibly TRBD2 (5 bases). The CDR3 loop spans 15 amino acids. Trimming pared 0 bases from V and 3 bases from J, leaving 12 bases between. Germline CDR1 is SGDLS and CDR2 is YYNGEE. As DNA, the CDR3 is TGTGCCAGCAGCGTAGGGCGGGTTGAAGAAGAGACCCAGTACTTC. It translates to CASSVGRVEEETQYF.

The sample holds a few counts of this clonotype. This chain connects TRBV5-8 to TRBJ1-1; TRBD1 matches 8 bases. This CDR3 spans 16 amino acids. Per germline, CDR1 SGHTS and CDR2 YDEGEE. V dropped 5 bases and J dropped 1; count of bases not matched to a gene: 10. The CDR3 is CASRPGQGRENTEAFF. For the CDR3, the DNA is TGTGCCAGCAGACCTGGACAGGGACGGGAGAACACTGAAGCTTTCTTT.

This clonotype was seen repeatedly, ten times or more. The chain links TRBV3-1 to TRBJ2-5, with 9 bases identical to TRBD2. The germline CDR1 and CDR2 sequences are LGHDT and YNNKEL (reference sequence). The CDR3 extends over 14 amino acids. Trimming cost V 1 base and J 7 bases; bases outside gene matches: 4. The CDR3 nucleotides are TGTGCCAGCAGCCAAGTAGCGGGAGTTGGGACCCAGTACTTC. It is translated as CASSQVAGVGTQYF.

This clonotype was counted many times. The chain recombines TRBV20-1 with TRBJ1-1, with no clear D. The CDR3 runs 11 residues. V was cut by 4 bases and J by 6 bases, with 9 bases left in between. Germline V gives CDR1 DFQATT, CDR2 SNEGSKA (reference sequence). CDR3 sequence reads: CSATLGPEAFF. In nucleotides, the CDR3 is TGCAGTGCTACTTTAGGTCCTGAAGCTTTCTTT.

This clonotype was counted at least ten times. The chain links TRBV7-2 to TRBJ2-5, with a weak D call TRBD2 (5 bases). Trimming pared 5 bases from V and 2 bases from J, leaving 18 bases between. CDR1 is SGHTA and CDR2 is FQGNSA in the germline V gene. This CDR3 region has 16 residues. The chain's CDR3 is CASSLYGVWGQETQYF. For the CDR3, the DNA is TGTGCCAGCAGCCTTTACGGGGTTTGGGGACAAGAGACCCAGTACTTC.

This clonotype occurred a few times. CDR3 amino acids: CASSQAQGRDEKLFF. The CDR3 DNA reads TGTGCCAGCAGCCAGGCTCAGGGTAGGGATGAAAAACTGTTTTTT. V and J are TRBV4-2 and TRBJ1-4; possibly TRBD1 for D (5 bases). The germline gives CDR1 LGHNA, CDR2 YNFKEQ. The CDR3 totals 15 residues. V dropped 3 bases and J dropped 6 bases, with 14 bases sitting between them.

This clonotype was detected many times. V gene TRBV30 combines with J gene TRBJ2-7; tentatively, D is TRBD2 (6 bases). The CDR3 runs to 12 residues. Trimming removed 5 bases at V and 6 bases at J, with 14 bases between. CDR1 and CDR2 from the germline V gene are GTSNPN and SVGIG (reference sequence). CDR3 protein: CAWGGLPFEQYF. The CDR3, as DNA: TGTGCCTGGGGAGGACTACCGTTCGAGCAGTACTTC.

This clonotype was counted many times. The V gene is TRBV27, the J gene TRBJ2-7, with D hard to call. CDR1 MNHEY and CDR2 SMNVEV come from the germline V gene (reference sequence). V lost 6 bases, J lost 5 bases, and 14 bases lay in between. This CDR3 has 13 amino acids. The CDR3 is CASSSNEVHEQYF. CDR3 sequence (DNA): TGTGCCAGCAGCTCAAATGAGGTCCACGAGCAGTACTTC.